Included here is one T cell receptor (beta chain) sequence, with context. Antigen specificity is unknown. The data stem from a study of blood T cells in healthy people across ages. Findings of the study overall: Naive CD4+ cells and diversity were both higher in long-lived donors than in aged donors. Per million T cells, the diversity of TCR beta decreased roughly linearly as age advanced.

The use of a sample-barcoded 5' primer and a J-beta primer mix characterized a second PCR of roughly 7 to 11 cycles. TCRdb re-called the 5' RACE reads through MiXCR, storing one row per CDR3 protein. There are fewer than 700,000 distinct CDR3 sequences in the sample; around 41% occur only once, and approximately 29% lies in the top ten. The sample providers were healthy Caucasian people from Russia, aged about 6 to 95. Approximately 9.4 milliliters was the volume of peripheral blood drawn from each donor. The CDR3 is made up of 18 amino acids. Germline loops: CDR1 SEHNR, CDR2 FQNEAQ (reference sequence). The V and J ends lost 1 base and 4 bases respectively, with 20 bases between them.

The clonotype was recovered from an older man in good health. The chain joins TRBV7-9 to TRBJ1-5; D possibly corresponds to TRBD1 (5 bases). Sequenced sample: blood. CDR3 loop: CASSLGGGTGGINQPQHF. The CDR3 nucleotides read TGTGCCAGCAGCTTAGGCGGCGGGACGGGGGGAATTAATCAGCCCCAGCATTTT.